Below are 16 T cell receptor beta chains sequenced from a single sample in a study of type 1 regulatory T cells. Their recognized antigens are unknown. TCRdb re-called the reads through MiXCR, storing one row per CDR3 protein. The sample yields about 59,000 distinct CDR3 sequences, approximately 67% seen once. Sample: cultured non-Tr1 T cells, either the whole culture or a sorted T cell fraction (not recorded which). These receptor sequences come from a human donor in good health.

In DNA form, the CDR3 reads TGCGCCAGCAGCTTGGCCGGGAGTACCTACGAGCAGTACTTC. This gives the protein CASSLAGSTYEQYF. The chain is built from TRBV5-1 and TRBJ2-7; D is possibly TRBD2 (6 bases). CDR3 length: 14 residues. V dropped 0 bases and J dropped 2 bases, with 9 bases sitting between them. CDR1 SGHRS and CDR2 YFSETQ come from the germline V gene.

V and J are TRBV20-1 and TRBJ2-3, with TRBD2 identical over 9 bases. The germline CDR1 and CDR2 sequences are DFQATT and SNEGSKA (reference sequence). The CDR3 has 16 residues. The trim removed 3 bases at V and 4 bases at J, leaving 11 bases unmatched. The chain's CDR3 is CSASYPSGGRADTQYF. DNA of the CDR3: TGCAGTGCTAGTTACCCGTCGGGCGGGAGGGCAGATACGCAGTATTTT.

This chain joins TRBV4-2 and TRBJ2-4; perhaps TRBD2 as D (5 bases). Trimming removed 5 bases from V and 7 bases from J, with 21 bases in between. The CDR3 consists of 16 residues. Germline lookup yields CDR1 LGHNA and CDR2 YNFKEQ. CDR3 DNA: TGTGCCAGCAGCGAAAGCAGTCTACTCAGCGGCAACATTCAGTACTTC. Encoded protein: CASSESSLLSGNIQYF.

The chain has TRBV7-2 and TRBJ1-2; unclear D gene. This CDR3 region has 15 residues. Trimming pared 1 base from V and 0 bases from J, leaving 9 bases between. The germline V gene encodes CDR1 SGHTA and CDR2 FQGNSA. The chain's CDR3 is CASSLEAATNYGYTF. The CDR3 region has the DNA TGTGCCAGCAGCTTAGAGGCAGCTACTAACTATGGCTACACCTTC.

V and J are TRBV3-1 and TRBJ2-1; possibly TRBD1 or TRBD2 for D (6 bases each). V lost 1 base and J 2 bases, leaving 15 bases between the germline ends. The CDR3 is 17 residues long. CDR1 is LGHDT and CDR2 is YNNKEL in the germline V gene (reference sequence). The CDR3 sequence is CASSQVQGGLPYNEQFF. As DNA, the CDR3 is TGTGCCAGCAGCCAAGTGCAAGGGGGACTTCCCTACAATGAGCAGTTCTTC.

The chain couples TRBV12-3 or TRBV12-4 to TRBJ2-7; D gene unclear. The V gene lost 6 bases and the J gene lost 9 bases, with 15 bases spanning the gap. There are 12 residues in the CDR3. The CDR3: CASSPPQGGQYF. DNA of the CDR3: TGTGCCAGCAGCCCGCCCCAAGGCGGGCAGTACTTC.

J is TRBJ1-2 and V is TRBV4-3; D remains ambiguous. The V gene's germline CDR1 is LGHNA and CDR2 YSLEER. V was cut by 7 bases and J by 2 bases, with 17 bases left in between. The CDR3 sequence is 15 residues long. Written as DNA, the CDR3 is TGCGCCAGCACCTTAAGTCTCGTATACAACTATGGCTACACCTTC. Protein: CASTLSLVYNYGYTF.

This clonotype was picked up a small number of times. This chain uses TRBV19 with TRBJ1-2, with a possible D match to TRBD1 (6 bases). Trimming removed 7 bases from V and 4 bases from J, with 13 bases in between. CDR1 LNHDA and CDR2 SQIVND come from the germline V gene (reference sequence). This CDR3 spans 13 amino acids. CDR3 sequence: CASTRGGGYGYTF. The CDR3 DNA is TGTGCCAGTACCCGAGGAGGGGGCTATGGCTACACCTTC.

The chain employs TRBV7-2 and TRBJ2-7; 11 bases fit TRBD1. The germline V gene encodes CDR1 SGHTA and CDR2 FQGNSA. Trimming at V came to 1 base and at J to 5 bases, leaving 4 bases not matched to a gene. The CDR3 is 15 amino acids. CDR3 nucleotide sequence: TGTGCCAGCAGCTTAGTAGGACAGGGGGCCCACGAGCAGTACTTC. This gives the protein CASSLVGQGAHEQYF.

V and J are TRBV6-6 and TRBJ2-5, with D tentatively TRBD2 (6 bases). Germline V gene sequence: CDR1 MNHNY, CDR2 SVGAGI (reference sequence). Trimming shortened V by 7 bases and J by 5 bases, and 14 bases separated the two germline ends. The length of the CDR3 is 13 residues. In nucleotides, the CDR3 is TGTGCCAGCAATGAGGTACGGGAGGAGACCCAGTACTTC. Translation: CASNEVREETQYF.

The chain combines TRBV5-5 with TRBJ2-4; the D is unclear. Germline V lookup: CDR1 SGHKS, CDR2 YYEKEE (reference sequence). V lost 4 bases to trimming and J lost 8 bases, with 13 bases between them. CDR3 length: 13 residues. The CDR3 bases are TGTGCCAGCAGCGTGAGACCATATGACATTCAGTACTTC. Encoded protein: CASSVRPYDIQYF.

This chain joins TRBV9 and TRBJ2-7, with D unresolved. Trimming took off 0 bases at V and 3 bases at J, with 13 bases between the two ends. The germline CDR1 and CDR2 sequences are SGDLS and YYNGEE. This CDR3 is built from 15 residues. The DNA of the CDR3 is TGTGCCAGCAGCGTAGACACAACTACCCGCTACGAGCAGTACTTC. Its translation: CASSVDTTTRYEQYF.

The table lists this clonotype with a few counts. This sequence joins TRBV6-5 and TRBJ2-3, with D possibly TRBD2 on 5 matching bases. Trimming stripped 6 bases from V and 7 bases from J, with 20 bases between. This CDR3 contains 15 residues. Germline loops: CDR1 MNHEY, CDR2 SVGAGI. This chain's CDR3 is CASSLTSALENTQYF. Written as DNA, the CDR3 is TGTGCCAGCAGCTTAACTAGTGCTCTGGAGAATACGCAGTATTTT.

Concerning this clonotype itself: At one of its ends the junction is not consistent with the germline gene, which may arise from a read error. The chain is built from TRBV11-2 and TRBJ2-1; 9 nucleotides line up with TRBD2. The CDR3 is 15 residues long. In germline, CDR1 is SGHAT, CDR2 FQNNGV. CDR3: CTSSLVGTSSNEQFF. The CDR3 coding sequence is TGTACCAGCAGCTTAGTAGGGACTAGCAGCAATGAGCAGTTCTTC.

V gene TRBV18 combines with J gene TRBJ2-7, with 10 bases lining up with TRBD1. The CDR3 consists of 17 residues. Losses at the gene ends were 3 bases for V and 4 bases for J; bases not matched to a gene: 12. Per the germline V gene, CDR1 is KGHSH and CDR2 is LQKENI. The CDR3 is CASSPLPLGQGWYEQYF. The CDR3 region has the DNA TGTGCCAGCTCACCCCTACCATTGGGACAGGGGTGGTACGAGCAGTACTTC.

This clonotype was seen a handful of times. The chain recombines TRBV20-1 with TRBJ1-4; no firm D call. V lost 3 bases and J lost 15, with 14 bases in between. Germline loops: CDR1 DFQATT, CDR2 SNEGSKA (reference sequence). CDR3 length equals 11 residues. The CDR3 DNA reads as TGCAGTGCTAGGTCGGGAGAGCTGATGTTTTTT. Protein product: CSARSGELMFF.